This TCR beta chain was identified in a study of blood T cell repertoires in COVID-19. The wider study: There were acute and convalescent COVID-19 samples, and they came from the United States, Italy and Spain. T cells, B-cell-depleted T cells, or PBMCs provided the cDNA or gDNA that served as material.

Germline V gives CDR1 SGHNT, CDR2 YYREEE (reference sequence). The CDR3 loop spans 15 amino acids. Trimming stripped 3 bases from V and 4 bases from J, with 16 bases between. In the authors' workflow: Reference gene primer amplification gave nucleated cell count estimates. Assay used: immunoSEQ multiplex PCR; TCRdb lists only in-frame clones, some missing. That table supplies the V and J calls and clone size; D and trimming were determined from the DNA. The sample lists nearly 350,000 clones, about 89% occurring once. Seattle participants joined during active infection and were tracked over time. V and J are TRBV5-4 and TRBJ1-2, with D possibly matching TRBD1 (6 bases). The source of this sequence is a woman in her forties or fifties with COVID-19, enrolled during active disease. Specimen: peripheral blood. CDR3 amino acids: CASSSGGPDAYGYTF. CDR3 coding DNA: TGTGCCAGCAGCTCGGGGGGGCCCGATGCCTATGGCTACACCTTC.